Below, one T cell receptor beta chain is given with its context. For each CDR3 protein, TCRdb gives one entry from its re-call of the 5' RACE reads, without DNA. The sample data list 110,000 to 150,000 distinct CDR3 sequences. The data were taken from a study of monozygotic twins with inflammatory bowel disease. There are 14 residues in the CDR3. Germline CDR1 and CDR2: SGHTA and FQGTGA. This receptor was taken from a human donor with ulcerative colitis or Crohn's disease, or a healthy co-twin of an affected twin (not recorded which). This chain links TRBV7-3 with TRBJ1-1. Sequencing was performed on blood. The CDR3 loop is CASSAGGRNTEAFF.